Listed here are 4 T cell receptor beta chains from one sample, sequenced in a study of blood T cell repertoires in COVID-19. The method was immunoSEQ multiplex PCR; TCRdb's version includes in-frame clones alone and lacks a portion of them. This repertoire shows fewer than 300,000 clones, approximately 93% found once; its top ten account for 2.2%. The sample was peripheral blood. Receptors originate from a woman between 25 and 40 years old with COVID-19, enrolled during active disease.

CDR3: CAWGGRGRGSNQPQHF. For the CDR3, the DNA is TGTGCCTGGGGGGGGAGGGGACGAGGAAGCAATCAGCCCCAGCATTTT. This chain connects TRBV30 to TRBJ1-5; D may be TRBD1 (5 bases). The CDR3 totals 16 residues. Germline CDR1 reads GTSNPN; CDR2 reads SVGIG (reference sequence). The ends were cut back, 5 bases at V and 1 base at J, with 18 bases in the middle.

The V gene is TRBV3-1 (or the pseudogene TRBV3-2), the J gene TRBJ1-5; D ambiguous. From germline, CDR1 is LGHDT and CDR2 YNNKEL (reference sequence). The CDR3 has 14 residues. The germline V and J ends were trimmed by 4 bases and 0 bases, with 7 bases remaining between them. CDR3 protein: CASSLGSSNQPQHF. CDR3 coding DNA: TGTGCCAGCAGCCTCGGTAGTAGCAATCAGCCCCAGCATTTT.

CDR3 coding DNA: TGTGCCAGCAGCTTAGGGGGACAGGGGAGGGAGACCCAGTACTTC. Its protein is CASSLGGQGRETQYF. The chain employs TRBV7-2 and TRBJ2-5; 10 positions agree with TRBD1. The CDR3 length is 15 residues. Trimming cost V 1 base and J 5 bases; bases outside gene matches: 4. Germline assignment: CDR1 SGHTA and CDR2 FQGNSA.

The CDR3 reads CASSYTTGFTEAFF. DNA of the CDR3: TGTGCCAGCAGTTATACGACAGGGTTCACTGAAGCTTTCTTT. V gene TRBV6-5 combines with J gene TRBJ1-1, with 7 bases fitting TRBD1. There are 14 residues in the CDR3. Germline-derived CDR1 and CDR2 are MNHEY and SVGAGI. Germline trimming cut 3 bases from V and 4 bases from J; bases unmatched to any gene: 5.